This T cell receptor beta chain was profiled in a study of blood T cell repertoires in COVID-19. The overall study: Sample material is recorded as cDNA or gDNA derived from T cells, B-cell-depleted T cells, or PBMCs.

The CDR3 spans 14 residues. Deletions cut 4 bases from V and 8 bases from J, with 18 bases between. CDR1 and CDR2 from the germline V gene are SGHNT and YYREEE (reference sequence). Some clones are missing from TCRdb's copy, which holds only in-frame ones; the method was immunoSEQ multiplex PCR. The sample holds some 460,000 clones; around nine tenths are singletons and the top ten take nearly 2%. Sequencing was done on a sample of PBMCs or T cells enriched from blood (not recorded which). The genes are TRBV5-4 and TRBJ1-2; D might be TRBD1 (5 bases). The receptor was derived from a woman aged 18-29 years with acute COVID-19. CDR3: CASSRQEGIGGYTF. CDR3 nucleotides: TGTGCCAGCAGCCGTCAGGAGGGGATCGGCGGCTACACCTTC.